These 32 T cell receptor beta chains came from one sample sequenced in a study of breast tumors, draining lymph nodes, adjacent tissues. Samples came from axillary lymph nodes draining the breast cancer. MiXCR was run by TCRdb on the multiplex PCR reads, yielding one entry per CDR3 protein. The sample gives 70,000 to 95,000 distinct CDR3 sequences, about 21% of which show up once; around 2.4% is in the top ten. The sample consisted of axillary lymph node tissue. Source of these receptors: a female donor with breast cancer. Some clones in this sample may be carry-over from other donors' samples.

Many counts were recorded for this clonotype. V and J are TRBV5-5 and TRBJ2-2; D call uncertain. Germline CDR1 is SGHKS and CDR2 is YYEKEE (reference sequence). The CDR3 contains 15 residues. Trimming pared 6 bases from V and 2 bases from J, leaving 14 bases between. The CDR3 here is CASTTLYSNTGELFF. CDR3 nucleotides: TGTGCCAGCACCACCCTCTATAGCAACACCGGGGAGCTGTTTTTT.

Many counts were recorded for this clonotype. The gene calls are TRBV4-1 and TRBJ2-3; 7 nucleotides line up with TRBD2. Germline CDR1 is MGHRA and CDR2 is YSYEKL. The CDR3 length is 17 residues. Germline trimming cut 1 base from V and 4 bases from J; bases unmatched to any gene: 11. Written as DNA, the CDR3 is TGCGCCAGCAGCCAAGTGGGGCGGGAGAAAGGGGCAGATACGCAGTATTTT. This codes for CASSQVGREKGADTQYF.

This clonotype showed up many times. This sequence joins TRBV5-1 and TRBJ2-1; 12 bases align to TRBD2. V shed 3 bases, J shed 4 bases, and the junction held 5 bases outside the gene matches. CDR3 length: 16 amino acids. Germline lookup yields CDR1 SGHRS and CDR2 YFSETQ. The CDR3 bases are TGCGCCAGCAGCTCGGTTCTAGCGGGAGGGTACAATGAGCAGTTCTTC. It encodes CASSSVLAGGYNEQFF.

This clonotype has a count of ten or more. The gene calls are TRBV20-1 and TRBJ2-5; 7 positions agree with TRBD1. With 6 bases clipped from V and 5 bases from J, the junction kept 9 bases outside the gene matches. Per germline, CDR1 DFQATT and CDR2 SNEGSKA (reference sequence). The CDR3 has 13 residues. The CDR3 nucleotides read TGCAGTGCAAAGACAGGGACCTGGGAGACCCAGTACTTC. Residues: CSAKTGTWETQYF.

This chain links TRBV5-6 with TRBJ1-4; 9 bases fit TRBD1. J lost 0 bases, V lost 1 base, and 10 bases had no gene match. Germline V gene data show CDR1 as SGHDT and CDR2 as YYEEEE. The CDR3 spans 19 residues. The CDR3 region has the DNA TGTGCCAGCAGCTTGTACCTTGGACAGGGGAACCCAACTAATGAAAAACTGTTTTTT. This sequence encodes CASSLYLGQGNPTNEKLFF. The variable domain in full, with the rest retrieved from reference TRBV5-6 and TRBJ1-4, is DAGVTQSPTHLIKTRGQQVTLRCSPKSGHDTVSWYQQALGQGPQFIFQYYEEEERQRGNFPDRFSGHQFPNYSSELNVNALLLGDSALYLCASSLYLGQGNPTNEKLFFGSGTQLSVL.

This clonotype was counted at least ten times. This chain links TRBV11-2 with TRBJ2-3; a weak D match, TRBD1 (5 bases). In germline, CDR1 is SGHAT, CDR2 FQNNGV. V lost 1 base, J lost 3 bases, and 11 bases lay in between. The CDR3 extends over 15 amino acids. The CDR3 region has the DNA TGTGCCAGCAGCTTAGTGGGAAGGGGTACAGATACGCAGTATTTT. Translated, it gives CASSLVGRGTDTQYF.

This clonotype turned up a few times. The V gene is TRBV7-2, the J gene TRBJ2-4; 15 bases map to TRBD2. Germline V gives CDR1 SGHTA, CDR2 FQGNSA. The CDR3 totals 15 residues. J gave up 6 bases and V 6 bases, and 3 bases lay outside the gene matches. The CDR3: CASSPGLAGGNIQYF. The CDR3 nucleotides read TGTGCCAGCAGTCCGGGACTAGCGGGAGGAAACATTCAGTACTTC. Combining the CDR3 with reference TRBV7-2 and TRBJ2-4 gives the whole variable domain GAGVSQSPSNKVTEKGKDVELRCDPISGHTALYWYRQSLGQGLEFLIYFQGNSAPDKSGLPSDRFSAERTGGSVSTLTIQRTQQEDSAVYLCASSPGLAGGNIQYFGAGTRLSVL.

This clonotype came up many times. J is TRBJ2-1 and V is TRBV11-2, with a weak D call TRBD2 (6 bases). This CDR3 region has 15 residues. Per the germline V gene, CDR1 is SGHAT and CDR2 is FQNNGV. The V end was cut by 5 bases, the J end by 0 bases, with 11 bases between. The CDR3 loop reads CASSRDSSSYNEQFF. DNA of the CDR3: TGTGCCAGCAGCCGGGACTCGAGCTCCTACAATGAGCAGTTCTTC.

This clonotype was detected many times. The V gene is TRBV19, the J gene TRBJ2-3; D remains unclear. V lost 3 bases and J lost 11, with 15 bases in between. The germline gives CDR1 LNHDA, CDR2 SQIVND (reference sequence). There are 13 residues in the CDR3. The CDR3: CASSIGPNSRQYF. The DNA for the CDR3 is TGTGCCAGTAGTATCGGACCCAACAGCCGGCAGTATTTT.

This clonotype was recorded many times. V and J are TRBV2 and TRBJ2-7, with TRBD2 as a possible D gene (7 bases). The CDR3 consists of 13 residues. Trimming took off 4 bases at V and 6 bases at J, with 13 bases between the two ends. CDR1 and CDR2 from the germline V gene are SNHLY and FYNNEI. The chain's CDR3 is CASSGGGGGEQYF. CDR3 DNA sequence: TGTGCCAGCAGTGGGGGGGGGGGCGGCGAGCAGTACTTC.

The J gene is TRBJ2-3, the V gene TRBV3-1; D possibly corresponds to TRBD2 (6 bases). This CDR3 spans 14 amino acids. Germline CDR1 reads LGHDT; CDR2 reads YNNKEL (reference sequence). The V end lost 0 bases, the J end lost 6 bases, and 10 bases lay between the germline ends. CDR3 sequence reads: CASSQDVGRDTQYF. The CDR3 nucleotides are TGTGCCAGCAGCCAAGATGTGGGGAGGGATACGCAGTATTTT.

This clonotype was counted ten times or more. The chain has TRBV12-3 or TRBV12-4 and TRBJ2-7, with 7 bases identical to TRBD1. The length of the CDR3 is 17 residues. V was clipped by 5 bases and J by 1 base; unmatched bases: 14. The DNA for the CDR3 is TGTGCCAGCAGTACCCACCCCGGGACAGTGAAATCCTACGAGCAGTACTTC. It codes for CASSTHPGTVKSYEQYF.

Ten or more counts support this clonotype. The genes are TRBV20-1 and TRBJ2-3; 10 bases agree with TRBD2. The trim removed 5 bases at V and 2 bases at J, leaving 4 bases unmatched. CDR1 DFQATT and CDR2 SNEGSKA come from the germline V gene (reference sequence). The CDR3 is 14 residues long. The CDR3 DNA reads TGCAGTGCTTCGACTAGCGGGTACACAGATACGCAGTATTTT. Protein: CSASTSGYTDTQYF.

This clonotype was seen at least ten times. The chain carries TRBV11-2 and TRBJ2-5; 9 nucleotides line up with TRBD1. Germline-derived CDR1 and CDR2 are SGHAT and FQNNGV. CDR3 size: 14 residues. Unmatched junction bases numbered 7, after V lost 6 bases and J lost 5 bases. The CDR3 nucleotides are TGTGCCAGCAGTCCACGGACAGGGGTTGAGACCCAGTACTTC. Protein product: CASSPRTGVETQYF.

A few counts support this clonotype. Given a much more abundant clone one base away, this may be a read error. The J gene is TRBJ1-5, the V gene TRBV12-3 or TRBV12-4; D is possibly TRBD1 (5 bases). This CDR3 has 14 amino acids. Trimming removed 5 bases from V and 6 bases from J, with 14 bases in between. The CDR3 sequence is CASSPTRGVQPQHF. The DNA of the CDR3 is TGTGCCAGCAGTCCCACGAGGGGTGTTCAGCCCCAGCATTTT.

On this clonotype: A much larger clone differs by one base, so this may be a read error. J is TRBJ2-1 and V is TRBV14; tentatively, D is TRBD1 (5 bases). Germline CDR1 is SGHDN and CDR2 is FVKESK. V lost 2 bases and J lost 4, with 15 bases in between. This CDR3 comprises 16 residues. The DNA of the CDR3 is TGTGCCAGCAGCCAAAGGACAAGGCTTAGATACAATGAGCAGTTCTTC. Translated, it gives CASSQRTRLRYNEQFF.

The sample holds a few counts of this clonotype. The genes are TRBV28 and TRBJ2-2; perhaps TRBD2 as D (5 bases). V was clipped by 5 bases and J by 4 bases, with 8 bases between them. CDR1 is MDHEN, CDR2 SYDVKM, per germline. The CDR3 is 13 amino acids. The DNA for the CDR3 is TGTGCCAGCAGTACCGGAGGCACCGGGGAGCTGTTTTTT. It is translated as CASSTGGTGELFF. The full variable domain, its missing parts supplied by reference TRBV28 and TRBJ2-2, is DVKVTQSSRYLVKRTGEKVFLECVQDMDHENMFWYRQDPGLGLRLIYFSYDVKMKEKGDIPEGYSVSREKKERFSLILESASTNQTSMYLCASSTGGTGELFFGEGSRLTVL.

Ten or more counts support this clonotype. This sequence joins TRBV5-1 and TRBJ2-6; possibly TRBD2 for D (5 bases). CDR1 is SGHRS, CDR2 YFSETQ, per germline. Trimming left V 0 bases short and J 0 bases short, with 7 bases between. The CDR3 contains 16 residues. CDR3 loop: CASSLDDYSGANVLTF. CDR3 DNA: TGCGCCAGCAGCTTGGACGACTACTCTGGGGCCAACGTCCTGACTTTC.

The chain links TRBV27 to TRBJ2-3; D gene uncertain. The CDR3 totals 15 residues. V was clipped by 3 bases and J by 2 bases, with 12 bases between them. CDR1 and CDR2 from the germline V gene are MNHEY and SMNVEV (reference sequence). CDR3 loop: CASSFDAVDTDTQYF. Written as DNA, the CDR3 is TGTGCCAGCAGTTTTGACGCAGTGGACACAGATACGCAGTATTTT.

This clonotype came up many times. This chain uses TRBV6-7 with TRBJ2-7; D may correspond to TRBD1 or TRBD2 (5 bases each). TRBV6-7 is noted as an ORF with a role that remains uncertain. V was cut by 0 bases and J by 11 bases, with 11 bases left in between. CDR3 length: 12 amino acids. CDR3 amino acids: CASSYSTRGEYF. The CDR3 DNA reads TGTGCCAGCAGTTACTCCACTAGGGGAGAGTACTTC.

The sample holds many counts of this clonotype. The chain is built from TRBV20-1 and TRBJ2-7; possibly TRBD2 for D (5 bases). The CDR3 runs 13 residues. Trimming pared 6 bases from V and 7 bases from J, leaving 19 bases between. Germline CDR1 is DFQATT and CDR2 is SNEGSKA (reference sequence). CDR3 DNA sequence: TGCAGTGCACCCACGGACGGTACGGGGGAGCAGTACTTC. This sequence encodes CSAPTDGTGEQYF.

This clonotype was observed many times. V is TRBV28 and J is TRBJ2-7; 7 bases are shared with TRBD1. Unmatched junction bases numbered 5, after V lost 7 bases and J lost 5 bases. CDR3 length: 12 amino acids. Looked up from germline, CDR1 is MDHEN and CDR2 is SYDVKM. Here the CDR3 reads CASTDRVNEQYF. In DNA, the CDR3 is TGTGCCAGCACAGACAGGGTAAACGAGCAGTACTTC.

Remarks on this clonotype: This could be a read error, since a much larger clone is one nucleotide away. This sequence joins TRBV7-3 and TRBJ2-2, with D possibly being TRBD2 (6 bases). Trimming shortened V by 7 bases and J by 1 base, and 16 bases separated the two germline ends. Germline-derived CDR1 and CDR2 are SGHTA and FQGTGA. This CDR3 has 16 residues. For the CDR3, the DNA is TGTGCCAGCACGGAGGGAGCAGCCGTGAACACCGGGGAGCTGTTTTTT. Translated, it gives CASTEGAAVNTGELFF.

There are many counts of this clonotype. The V gene is TRBV2, the J gene TRBJ1-4, with D perhaps matching TRBD1 (5 bases). This CDR3 contains 14 residues. Germline CDR1 SNHLY, CDR2 FYNNEI. V was shortened by 6 bases and J by 5 bases, with 13 bases between the two germline ends. CDR3 amino acids: CASRYRDGNEKLFF. CDR3 in DNA: TGTGCCAGCAGATACCGGGACGGAAATGAAAAACTGTTTTTT.

This clonotype was recorded a few times. Just one base apart from a much larger clone, this may be a read error. The chain recombines TRBV20-1 with TRBJ2-3, with no clear D. Germline V gene lookup returns CDR1 DFQATT and CDR2 SNEGSKA (reference sequence). The ends were cut back, 2 bases at V and 8 bases at J, with 20 bases in the middle. CDR3 length equals 15 residues. CDR3 DNA: TGCAGTGCTAGAAGGATGGGGAATATGGCAGGTACGCAGTATTTT. This codes for CSARRMGNMAGTQYF.

This clonotype appeared many times. The chain employs TRBV5-1 and TRBJ2-5; no firm D call. CDR1 and CDR2 from the germline V gene are SGHRS and YFSETQ. Trimming cost V 0 bases and J 2 bases, with 8 bases left between them. The CDR3 runs 14 residues. CDR3 in DNA: TGCGCCAGCAGCTTGGCCCTCGGACAAGAGACCCAGTACTTC. As protein: CASSLALGQETQYF.

This clonotype turned up a few times. At one end the junction does not follow the germline gene, possibly because of a read error. The gene calls are TRBV27 and TRBJ2-7, with D uncertain. The CDR3 spans 11 residues. Germline V lookup: CDR1 MNHEY, CDR2 SMNVEV (reference sequence). CDR3 sequence: CASSSFYGQYF. For the CDR3, the DNA is TGTGCCAGCAGTTCATTCTACGGGCAGTACTTC.

In this sample, this clonotype turned up many times. The chain joins TRBV6-1 to TRBJ1-4, with 7 bases lining up with TRBD1. Germline values: CDR1 MNHNS, CDR2 SASEGT. The CDR3 consists of 12 residues. Trimming removed 8 bases from V and 8 bases from J; junction bases left unmatched: 5. The CDR3 DNA follows: TGTGCCAGCTCACAGGGGCGGGAAAAACTGTTTTTT. Protein product: CASSQGREKLFF.

The rearrangement joins TRBV30 to TRBJ2-2; TRBD2 aligns across 9 bases. CDR3 length: 13 residues. CDR1 and CDR2 from the germline V gene are GTSNPN and SVGIG (reference sequence). V gave up 5 bases and J gave up 5 bases; unmatched junction bases: 3. The CDR3 sequence is CAWATSGTGELFF. The CDR3 DNA reads as TGTGCCTGGGCTACTAGCGGGACCGGGGAGCTGTTTTTT.

The table lists this clonotype with many counts. The rearrangement uses TRBV19 and TRBJ2-6; a weak D match, TRBD1 (6 bases). V was clipped by 2 bases and J by 4 bases, with 9 bases between them. This CDR3 is 15 amino acids long. The V gene's germline CDR1 is LNHDA and CDR2 SQIVND (reference sequence). The CDR3 coding sequence is TGTGCCAGTAGTATACAGGGGACCGGGGCCAACGTCCTGACTTTC. Translated: CASSIQGTGANVLTF.

This clonotype was counted ten times or more. This chain links TRBV20-1 with TRBJ2-3; D is uncertain. V dropped 5 bases and J dropped 5 bases, with 23 bases sitting between them. From germline, CDR1 is DFQATT and CDR2 SNEGSKA (reference sequence). The CDR3 runs to 16 residues. The CDR3 loop reads CSASFEVRVGRDTQYF. The CDR3, as DNA: TGCAGTGCTTCCTTCGAGGTTCGGGTTGGCAGAGATACGCAGTATTTT.

This clonotype was observed at least ten times. The chain links TRBV4-3 to TRBJ2-7, with D tentatively TRBD1 or TRBD2 (5 bases each). Deletions cut 0 bases from V and 2 bases from J, with 8 bases between. Germline values: CDR1 LGHNA, CDR2 YSLEER. The CDR3 length is 14 residues. CDR3 loop: CASSQERGTYEQYF. CDR3 coding DNA: TGCGCCAGCAGCCAAGAGAGGGGAACCTACGAGCAGTACTTC.